This entry concerns a single TCR beta chain. The antigen is undetermined. The J segment lost 2 bases and the V segment lost 3 bases, leaving 7 bases of the junction unmatched. CDR3 length: 16 amino acids. The V gene's germline CDR1 is KGHSH and CDR2 LQKENI. Both 60 Vbeta primers and 13 Jbeta primers went into the PCR. TCRdb's copy holds only in-frame clones and misses some; the assay was immunoSEQ multiplex PCR. The sample contains 150,000 to 200,000 clones, around 85% of which appear only once. The data were taken from a study of cytomegalovirus exposure and HLA in healthy donors. Study-wide findings and caveats: Cytomegalovirus status, reportedly, was diagnosed with high specificity and sensitivity by the classifier. Beyond CMV serostatus, there was no information to go on about immune exposure. Sequencing likely caused a cluster of highly shared sequence variants.

The TCR originated in a woman aged 45-59 years in good health and CMV-seronegative. The V and J genes are TRBV18 and TRBJ2-4; TRBD2 matches 7 bases. Sequences were obtained from PBMCs. As DNA, the CDR3 is TGTGCCAGCTCACCCAACACCGGGACTACCAAAAACATTCAGTACTTC. The encoded protein is CASSPNTGTTKNIQYF.